Sequencing of this TCR beta chain was carried out in a study of monozygotic twins with inflammatory bowel disease. Germline CDR1 and CDR2: DFQATT and SNEGSKA (reference sequence). The CDR3 is 12 residues long. Each sample's cDNA came from eight separate reactions. One entry per CDR3 protein, without DNA, is what TCRdb gives after re-calling the 5' RACE reads. Its clone listing holds roughly 200,000 distinct CDR3 sequences. The source is a human donor with ulcerative colitis or Crohn's disease, or a healthy co-twin of an affected twin (not recorded which). This chain connects TRBV20-1 to TRBJ2-3. The specimen sequenced was blood. The CDR3 region is CSASERTDTQYF.